The clone carrying this T cell receptor beta chain was observed many times. Its antigen remains unidentified. TCRdb independently ran MiXCR on the RT-PCR reads; one entry per CDR3 protein. Among hundreds of thousands of distinct CDR3 sequences listed, about a fifth were seen once. Germline CDR1 reads MNHEY; CDR2 reads SVGAGI. The ends were cut back, 6 bases at V and 3 bases at J, with 9 bases in the middle. The CDR3 runs 12 residues. These data come from a study of response to subunit inactivated influenza vaccine. Overall study results and limits: Seasonal influenza vaccination, on each occasion, was suggested by the authors to recruit few new T cells.

Here the sequenced sample was PBMCs from blood, taken roughly 5 days after vaccination. The gene calls are TRBV6-5 and TRBJ2-7; D call uncertain. The receptor comes from a man aged 50 to 60 who received an inactivated influenza vaccine. Here the CDR3 DNA reads TGTGCCAGCAGGAAGGGAAACTACGAGCAGTACTTC. Translated, it gives CASRKGNYEQYF.